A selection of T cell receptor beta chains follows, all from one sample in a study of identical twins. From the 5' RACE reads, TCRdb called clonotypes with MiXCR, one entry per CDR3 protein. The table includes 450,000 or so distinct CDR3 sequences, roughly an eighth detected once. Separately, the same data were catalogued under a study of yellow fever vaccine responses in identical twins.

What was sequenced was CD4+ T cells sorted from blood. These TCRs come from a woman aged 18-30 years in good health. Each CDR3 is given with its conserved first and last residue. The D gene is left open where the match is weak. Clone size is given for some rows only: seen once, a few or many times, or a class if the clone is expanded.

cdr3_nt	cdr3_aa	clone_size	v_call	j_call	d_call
TGTGCCAGCAGCGCGACAGGGCTACGGGATCAGCCCCAGCATTTT	CASSATGLRDQPQHF	few	TRBV9	TRBJ1-5	TRBD1
TGCGCCAGCAGCCTTAAGACAGGGGGAGACACCGGGGAGCTGTTTTTT	CASSLKTGGDTGELFF	NA	TRBV5-1	TRBJ2-2	TRBD1
TGTGCCAGCAGCCGAGGACTAGCGGGAGTGGGAGAGACCCAGTACTTC	CASSRGLAGVGETQYF	few	TRBV7-2	TRBJ2-5	TRBD2
TGTGCCAGTAGTATTCGGTCCGAGGGGGACCACAATGAGCAGTTCTTC	CASSIRSEGDHNEQFF	few	TRBV19	TRBJ2-1	NA
TGTGCCAGCAGCTTGGCGGGTTTAGGCTCCTACAATGAGCAGTTCTTC	CASSLAGLGSYNEQFF	NA	TRBV7-9	TRBJ2-1	NA
TGTGCCAGCAGTTTTACCCGCAGGGCCTACGAGCAGTACTTC	CASSFTRRAYEQYF	NA	TRBV12-3/TRBV12-4	TRBJ2-7	NA
TGCGCCAGCAGCTTGGGACAGGGGAGTATGGAGACCCAGTACTTC	CASSLGQGSMETQYF	NA	TRBV5-1	TRBJ2-5	TRBD1
TGTGCCAGCAGCTTCACTCGAGATGAGCAGTTCTTC	CASSFTRDEQFF	few	TRBV7-9	TRBJ2-1	NA
TGCAGTGCTAGACAGGGCGACAACTATGGCTACACCTTC	CSARQGDNYGYTF	NA	TRBV20-1	TRBJ1-2	NA
TGCGCCAGCAGCCAAGATCGTGTTCCAGATACGCAGTATTTT	CASSQDRVPDTQYF	few	TRBV4-3	TRBJ2-3	NA
TGCGCCAGCAGTGTAGTGAACACTGAAGCTTTCTTT	CASSVVNTEAFF	few	TRBV10-2	TRBJ1-1	NA
TGCAGCGTTAAGACAGGGGTGAATGAGCAGTTCTTC	CSVKTGVNEQFF	NA	TRBV29-1	TRBJ2-1	TRBD1
TGTGCCAGCAGCCCTGGACGCTTCTCTGGGGCCAACGTCCTGACTTTC	CASSPGRFSGANVLTF	few	TRBV28	TRBJ2-6	NA
TGTGCCAGCAGTTTATTCGGAAATACGCAGTATTTT	CASSLFGNTQYF	few	TRBV12-3/TRBV12-4	TRBJ2-3	NA
TGTGCCAGCAGCCCTAGCGGGAGGGCCGTAGATACGCAGTATTTT	CASSPSGRAVDTQYF	NA	TRBV7-9	TRBJ2-3	TRBD2
TGTGCCAGCAGATCCCCGGGACAGGGGGGAACTGAAGCTTTCTTT	CASRSPGQGGTEAFF	few	TRBV6-1	TRBJ1-1	TRBD1
TGCGCCAGCAGCCTTCGACTAGCGGGTATCTCAGATACGCAGTATTTT	CASSLRLAGISDTQYF	few	TRBV5-1	TRBJ2-3	TRBD2
TGTGCCACCAGCAGGACACACCAAGAGACCCAGTACTTC	CATSRTHQETQYF	few	TRBV15	TRBJ2-5	NA
TGTGCCAGCAAGCTACCTGGACCTTCCACAGATACGCAGTATTTT	CASKLPGPSTDTQYF	NA	TRBV7-2	TRBJ2-3	NA
TGCAGCGTTGAAAACAGAAATAACTATGGCTACACCTTC	CSVENRNNYGYTF	many	TRBV29-1	TRBJ1-2	NA
TGTGCCAGCAGCGTTCAAACAGGGACATCAAGCTCTGGGGCCAACGTCCTGACTTTC	CASSVQTGTSSSGANVLTF	few	TRBV9	TRBJ2-6	NA
TGTGCCAGCAGCCACCTTCCCGGGACTAGCGGGTTACGGGGTGAGCAGTTCTTC	CASSHLPGTSGLRGEQFF	NA	TRBV3-1	TRBJ2-1	TRBD2
TGCAGTGCTAGTCCGGGAGCCAACCAAGAGACCCAGTACTTC	CSASPGANQETQYF	NA	TRBV20-1	TRBJ2-5	NA
TGTGCCAGCAGTGCCGTTGTGGGAACGGCACTGGAGTTCTTC	CASSAVVGTALEFF	NA	TRBV6-1	TRBJ2-1	NA
TGCGCCAGCAGTCAATCTGGGGAAAGCGGGATCAGGAATGAGCAGTTCTTC	CASSQSGESGIRNEQFF	NA	TRBV23-1	TRBJ2-1	TRBD2
TGTGCCAGCAGCTTAGACAGTGAGCAGTTCTTC	CASSLDSEQFF	many	TRBV7-9	TRBJ2-1	NA
TGTGCCAGCACTAGTGTTGGGGAAGTCGGGGAGCTGTTTTTT	CASTSVGEVGELFF	NA	TRBV5-4	TRBJ2-2	NA
TGTGCCAGCAGCGTAATAGCGGGAAGCTACGAGCAGTACTTC	CASSVIAGSYEQYF	once	TRBV9	TRBJ2-7	TRBD2
TGTGCCAGCAGCGAACAGGGGGCGTCCTACGAGCAGTACTTC	CASSEQGASYEQYF	many	TRBV7-2	TRBJ2-7	TRBD1
TGTGCCAGCAGCCAAGGCGGGGGAGCGACCCAGTACTTC	CASSQGGGATQYF	NA	TRBV14	TRBJ2-5	TRBD2
TGCAGCGTCCAACCGGCAACAGGGGGCTTAACAGATACGCAGTATTTT	CSVQPATGGLTDTQYF	NA	TRBV29-1	TRBJ2-3	TRBD1
TGCAGTGCTAGAGATGGGGCCGTCCCAGATACGCAGTATTTT	CSARDGAVPDTQYF	many	TRBV20-1	TRBJ2-3	NA
TGTGCCAGCAGCCCTGGGGGGGTCCGTCAAGAGACCCAGTACTTC	CASSPGGVRQETQYF	few	TRBV9	TRBJ2-5	TRBD2
TGTGCCAGCAGTTCGGGACAGGGGTCGGCCACTGAAGCTTTCTTT	CASSSGQGSATEAFF	few	TRBV12-3/TRBV12-4	TRBJ1-1	TRBD1
TGCAGTGCTTATCATGACAGGACCTACGAGCAGTACTTC	CSAYHDRTYEQYF	NA	TRBV20-1	TRBJ2-7	NA
TGTGCCAGCAGCTCCCCCTGGGCTAGCAATGAGCAGTTCTTC	CASSSPWASNEQFF	few	TRBV2	TRBJ2-1	NA
TGTGCCAGCAACGGTCTCCGAGGCGGGGAGCTGTTTTTT	CASNGLRGGELFF	many	TRBV12-3/TRBV12-4	TRBJ2-2	NA
TGTGCCAGCAGCTTAATGACGGGCTTTAGCAATCAGCCCCAGCATTTT	CASSLMTGFSNQPQHF	few	TRBV7-2	TRBJ1-5	NA
TGTGCCAGCAGTTCGGGACAGGGCCTAGAGACCCAGTACTTC	CASSSGQGLETQYF	many	TRBV12-3/TRBV12-4	TRBJ2-5	TRBD1
TGCGCCAGCAGCTTGGAGACAGGGGGTTTTAGCGGGGAGCTGTTTTTT	CASSLETGGFSGELFF	NA	TRBV5-1	TRBJ2-2	TRBD1
TGTGCCAGCACCCAGGGTGTTTTAGCCAACGTCCTGACTTTC	CASTQGVLANVLTF	NA	TRBV6-2/TRBV6-3	TRBJ2-6	NA
TGTGCCAGCAGAAGACTAGCGGGAGTCGGGGAGCTGTTTTTT	CASRRLAGVGELFF	NA	TRBV6-2/TRBV6-3	TRBJ2-2	TRBD2
TGCAGTGCTAGAGGCAATTGGCAGGGAGCAGATACGCAGTATTTT	CSARGNWQGADTQYF	few	TRBV20-1	TRBJ2-3	NA
TGTGCCAGCAGACGGGACACAGATACGCAGTATTTT	CASRRDTDTQYF	NA	TRBV3-1	TRBJ2-3	NA
TGCGCCAGCAGCTTGTCGACCGGGGGCACAGATACGCAGTATTTT	CASSLSTGGTDTQYF	NA	TRBV5-1	TRBJ2-3	NA
TGTGCCAGCAGCTTATCAGGGCTAGCCAAAAACATTCAGTACTTC	CASSLSGLAKNIQYF	many	TRBV5-6	TRBJ2-4	NA
TGTGCCAGCAGTAAACTGCTAGCGGTCCAGAACACCGGGGAGCTGTTTTTT	CASSKLLAVQNTGELFF	NA	TRBV27	TRBJ2-2	TRBD2